This TCR beta chain was retrieved from a study of blood T cells in healthy people across ages. On the study more broadly: Per two T cells, template switching captured roughly one barcoded beta molecule.

Per-sample PBMC isolation yielded at least 6.5 million cells. Study-wide results and caveats: Older age coincided with a roughly linear decline in TCR beta diversity per million T cells. Diversity was estimated from one million T cells, and these estimates were considered underestimates.

Through a sample-barcoded 5' primer and a J-beta primer mix, a second PCR was run for 7 to 11 cycles. TCRdb used MiXCR to reprocess the 5' RACE reads, holding one entry per CDR3 protein. Of 650,000 to 1,000,000 distinct CDR3 sequences detected, around 36% appear once; the ten largest clones hold under 15%. The germline gives CDR1 MNHEY, CDR2 SVGEGT. This CDR3 region has 14 residues. Trimming removed 2 bases at V and 4 bases at J, with 10 bases between. In regard to this clonotype: Its target is not known.

This TCR was recovered from a man between 18 and 35 years old in good health. Material for sequencing was blood. The chain carries TRBV6-2 or TRBV6-3 and TRBJ2-3, with D perhaps matching TRBD1 (6 bases). The chain's CDR3 is CASSYGGLPDTQYF. CDR3 nucleotides: TGTGCCAGCAGTTACGGGGGCCTCCCAGATACGCAGTATTTT.